The following is a T cell receptor (beta chain) sequence with its context. This clonotype was counted ten times or more. Its antigen is currently not known. Nothing much larger sits one base from this clone, and base qualities are not available. The data stem from a study of HIV-infected children after antiretroviral therapy interruption (dated 2019 in TCRdb). Some background on the complete study: Eight children were included: four on planned treatment interruption and four on continuous treatment, all with CD4+ count above 500 and viral load below 50 copies/ml. The interruption group had a median age of approximately 10 years, and the continuous treatment group had a median age of 8 years. Exposure to EBV and CMV had been recorded for most participating children. For the interruption arm, samples were taken at week 0, at week 12, at the end of interruption (week 24 or 48), and roughly 3 years after the study ended. For the continuous-treatment arm, samples from the corresponding weeks 0, 48 and 150 were analyzed. Alongside thymic output measurements, TCR repertoires of children on planned treatment interruption were compared with TCR repertoires of children on continuous antiretroviral treatment.

In the paper's terms, the treatment or condition label means: PENTA 11 planned treatment interruption arm or continuous ART arm. The participants, all children from the United Kingdom aged 2 to 15 years, had been on at least three-drug ART for a minimum of 24 weeks. The study required cryopreserved PBMCs containing at least 5 million viable cells, and several candidate patients were excluded because of low viable PBMC yield. Naive CD4+ CD45RA+ CD45RO- T cells were FACS-sorted from thawed PBMCs on a FACSAria III cell sorter. The sorted cells were fixed, and RNA was then extracted with the RNeasy FFPE kit and afterward with the RNeasy Micro kit. The study at large found these results: An increase in the naive CD4+ Gini coefficient was observed by the end of treatment interruption, suggesting clonal expansion, and a return to baseline was observed by 3 years. Sorted CD45RA+ naive cells might include minor non-naive CD45RA+ populations such as EMRA or stem memory cells. For naive CD4+ repertoires of PTI patients, CDR3 sharing between time points dropped once interruption began, while many sequences were shared between the end of interruption and 3 years later. The small number of patients is a limitation of the study, so the data should be interpreted with caution.

The library was built by means of 3' RACE. TCR libraries were built from RNA using a 3' RACE protocol with unique molecular identifiers to correct PCR amplification bias. Up to about 12 amplicon libraries were pooled and sequenced on an Illumina MiSeq with v2 2x250 paired-end chemistry. Processing in the source paper ran as follows. Reads were processed with Decombinator for assignment of V and J genes and CDR3, and barcode-based correction of errors and PCR bias was applied. Repertoires were subsampled to equal depth before Gini coefficient calculation using the R ineq package. GLIPH, Hamming distance and a shared triplet metric were used to assess CDR3 similarity. TCRdb's own reprocessing of the public reads used fastp at Q25 and MiXCR and kept productive beta chains. Rows are unified per CDR3 protein, each entry keeping the most common DNA and genes. TCRdb's processing, not the study's, gives the V and J calls here. The sample profile shows around 50,000 distinct CDR3 sequences; around 4.7% of them were found once. Jointly, the top ten make up approximately 0.7% of the sample.

The sequence derives from a pool of human donors with HIV. Sequences were derived from CD45RA+ CD4+ T cells from PBMCs, pooled from several time points, sampled from a donor given antiretroviral therapy, either interrupted or continuous. The cell subset or site tag for this specimen amounts to: naive CD4+ CD45RA+ CD45RO- T cells.

The nucleotides read TGTGCCAGCAGTCACGGAGCCTACGAGCAGTACTTC. This encodes CASSHGAYEQYF. The rearranged chain carries TRBV12-3 or TRBV12-4 and TRBJ2-7, with no confidently assigned D gene. Trimming costs V 5 bases and J 2 bases, and their ends lie 7 bases apart. The CDR3, cysteine through phenylalanine, is 12 amino acids long. The CDR3 DNA has 36 bases and is translated from base 1.